This T cell receptor (beta chain) derives from a study of blood T cell repertoires in COVID-19. Per the study methods: Amplification of reference gene primers was used by the study to estimate nucleated cell counts. Clones were sequenced by immunoSEQ multiplex PCR, and TCRdb holds only the in-frame ones, with some missing. From that table come the V and J calls and clone size; the DNA was used to work out D and trimming. The sample yields about 160,000 clones, about 85% seen once. V was clipped by 0 bases and J by 5 bases; unmatched bases: 10. Germline V gene data show CDR1 as SEHNR and CDR2 as FQNEAQ (reference sequence). This CDR3 contains 17 residues.

The sequence was collected from a woman aged 40 to 50 with acute COVID-19. The sequenced sample was PBMCs or T cells enriched from blood (not recorded which). The chain carries TRBV7-9 and TRBJ1-2; 9 bases line up with TRBD1. The CDR3 DNA is TGTGCCAGCAGCTTAGCCAGGACAGGGGACCCCCTGTATGGCTACACCTTC. This sequence encodes CASSLARTGDPLYGYTF.